One sample yielded the 11 T cell receptor beta chains listed below, sequenced in a study of shared clonotypes between healthy human individuals. Libraries were prepared by immunoSEQ multiplex PCR; TCRdb keeps only in-frame clonotypes and omits some of them. Among some 1.5 million clones listed, 98% were seen once. Sequenced sample: naive CD4+ T cells sorted from blood. The sample's subset: CD45RA+ positively selected. The receptors stem from a man between 25 and 39 years old in good health.

The CDR3 is CASGTGLGEQFF. The CDR3, as DNA: TGTGCTAGCGGGACAGGGCTAGGTGAGCAGTTCTTC. The chain is built from TRBV12-5 and TRBJ2-1; TRBD1 agrees at 9 bases. The CDR3 extends over 12 amino acids. Germline V CDR1 and CDR2: LGHNT, FRNRAP. V dropped 9 bases and J dropped 9; count of bases not matched to a gene: 6.

J is TRBJ2-7 and V is TRBV11-2, with 9 bases aligning to TRBD1. Trimming took 4 bases from V and 1 from J; bases not matched to a gene: 5. Germline loops: CDR1 SGHAT, CDR2 FQNNGV. The CDR3 contains 15 residues. CDR3 DNA sequence: TGTGCCAGCAGCTCCCGGACAGGGGTATCCTACGAGCAGTACTTC. Its translation: CASSSRTGVSYEQYF.

The V call is TRBV6-5, the J call TRBJ1-2; possibly TRBD1 for D (5 bases). Trimming removed 5 bases from V and 7 bases from J, with 14 bases in between. Per germline, CDR1 MNHEY and CDR2 SVGAGI. This CDR3 region has 13 residues. CDR3 sequence reads: CASSLGTLSGYTF. The CDR3 DNA reads TGTGCCAGCAGTCTCGGGACTCTCTCTGGCTACACCTTC.

The chain couples TRBV19 to TRBJ2-1; either TRBD1 or TRBD2 may fit D (5 bases each). Germline values: CDR1 LNHDA, CDR2 SQIVND (reference sequence). The CDR3 runs 14 residues. V lost 6 bases and J lost 4, with 13 bases in between. This CDR3 is CASSLRDLYNEQFF. The CDR3 coding sequence is TGTGCCAGTAGCCTCAGGGACCTATACAATGAGCAGTTCTTC. The variable domain in full, completed from reference TRBV19 and TRBJ2-1, reads DGGITQSPKYLFRKEGQNVTLSCEQNLNHDAMYWYRQDPGQGLRLIYYSQIVNDFQKGDIAEGYSVSREKKESFPLTVTSAQKNPTAFYLCASSLRDLYNEQFFGPGTRLTVL.

This clone was found once. Other DNA sequences in this sample translate to the same CDR3. This chain connects TRBV27 to TRBJ2-7, with 7 bases that match TRBD1. This CDR3 has 11 amino acids. The junction had 2 bases not matched to a gene; V was cut back by 7 bases and J by 5 bases. From germline, CDR1 is MNHEY and CDR2 SMNVEV (reference sequence). CDR3 sequence (DNA): TGTGCCAGCAAAAGGGGGCACGAGCAGTACTTC. Translated: CASKRGHEQYF.

This rearrangement joins TRBV9 to TRBJ2-6; D remains unclear. This CDR3 is built from 15 residues. Deletions cut 2 bases from V and 4 bases from J, with 10 bases between. Germline values: CDR1 SGDLS, CDR2 YYNGEE. The CDR3 is CASSVTGDGANVLTF. The CDR3 nucleotides read TGTGCCAGCAGCGTTACCGGTGACGGGGCCAACGTCCTGACTTTC.

The chain couples TRBV5-4 to TRBJ2-5; D assignment may be TRBD1 or TRBD2 (6 bases each). Germline assignment: CDR1 SGHNT and CDR2 YYREEE (reference sequence). The V end lost 1 base, the J end lost 4 bases, and 8 bases lay between the germline ends. The CDR3 totals 13 residues. Written as DNA, the CDR3 is TGTGCCAGCAGCTTGACGGGGGCAGAGACCCAGTACTTC. It codes for CASSLTGAETQYF.

The chain has TRBV11-2 and TRBJ2-2; D tentatively reads TRBD1 or TRBD2 (5 bases each). Germline lookup yields CDR1 SGHAT and CDR2 FQNNGV. The CDR3 loop spans 15 amino acids. Trimming took off 4 bases at V and 1 base at J, with 10 bases between the two ends. CDR3 nucleotides: TGTGCCAGCAGCTGGGGGACGAGGAACACCGGGGAGCTGTTTTTT. This codes for CASSWGTRNTGELFF.

V is TRBV7-2 and J is TRBJ2-7; D call uncertain. The V end was cut by 5 bases, the J end by 1 base, with 9 bases between. The CDR3 extends over 13 amino acids. Germline V gene sequence: CDR1 SGHTA, CDR2 FQGNSA. The CDR3 sequence: CASSPTLSYEQYF. CDR3 nucleotide sequence: TGTGCCAGCAGCCCAACCTTATCCTACGAGCAGTACTTC.

The chain carries TRBV9 and TRBJ1-1; D is ambiguous. The CDR3 has 12 residues. CDR1 and CDR2 from the germline V gene are SGDLS and YYNGEE. Trimming removed 4 bases from V and 2 bases from J, with 6 bases in between. Here the CDR3 reads CASSPGNTEAFF. The DNA of the CDR3 is TGTGCCAGCAGCCCGGGAAACACTGAAGCTTTCTTT.

The chain links TRBV28 to TRBJ2-7; no firm D call. Germline-derived CDR1 and CDR2 are MDHEN and SYDVKM. V was trimmed by 6 bases and J by 2 bases, leaving 5 bases between them. CDR3 length equals 11 residues. CDR3 bases: TGTGCCAGCAGGCACACCTACGAGCAGTACTTC. Its translation is CASRHTYEQYF.